This T cell receptor beta chain came from a study of cytomegalovirus exposure and HLA in healthy donors. Germline lookup yields CDR1 SGHKS and CDR2 YYEKEE (reference sequence). With 2 bases clipped from V and 5 bases from J, the junction kept 4 bases outside the gene matches. The CDR3 contains 15 residues. Study results and caveats: Among the CMV-associated chains, three were confirmed in vitro as specific for CMV antigens. Donors belonging to an Asian-associated ancestry cluster reportedly showed fewer N-insertions in productive TCRs than the 666-donor mean, according to what a later analysis found. The listing of 150 or so TCR beta chains classed them as cytomegalovirus-associated.

About this clone: Antigen specificity is unknown.

Though probably carrying unrecorded immune exposures, donors were nominally healthy at sampling. Primers for the PCR totalled 60 Vbeta and 13 Jbeta. The protocol was immunoSEQ multiplex PCR, while the TCRdb copy is restricted to in-frame clones and leaves out a portion. The profile shows about 250,000 clones, around 90% of them singletons. The V call is TRBV5-5, the J call TRBJ1-5; 10 nucleotides align to TRBD1. The sample taken for sequencing was PBMCs. The receptor was isolated from a girl between 2 and 10 years old in good health and CMV-seronegative. CDR3 sequence: CASSLGDRGHQPQHF. CDR3 nucleotides: TGTGCCAGCAGCTTAGGAGACAGGGGGCATCAGCCCCAGCATTTT.